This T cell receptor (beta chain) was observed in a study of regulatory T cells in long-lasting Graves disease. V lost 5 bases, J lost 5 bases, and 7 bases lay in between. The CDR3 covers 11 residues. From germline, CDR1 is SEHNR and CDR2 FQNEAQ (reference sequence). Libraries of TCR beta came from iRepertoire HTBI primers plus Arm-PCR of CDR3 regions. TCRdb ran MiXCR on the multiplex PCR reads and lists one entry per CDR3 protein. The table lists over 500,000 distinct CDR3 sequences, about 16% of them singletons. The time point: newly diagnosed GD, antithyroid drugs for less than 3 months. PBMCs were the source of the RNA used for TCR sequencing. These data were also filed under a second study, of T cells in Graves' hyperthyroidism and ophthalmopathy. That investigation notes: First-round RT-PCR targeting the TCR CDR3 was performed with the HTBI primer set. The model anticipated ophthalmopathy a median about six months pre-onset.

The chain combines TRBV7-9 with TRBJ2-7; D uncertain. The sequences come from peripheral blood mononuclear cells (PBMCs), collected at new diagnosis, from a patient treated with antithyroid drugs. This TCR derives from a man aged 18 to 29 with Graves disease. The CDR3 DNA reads TGTGCCAGCAGCCTCGTCCACGAGCAGTACTTC. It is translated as CASSLVHEQYF.